Presented here are 5 T cell receptor beta chains from one specimen sequenced in a study of blood T cell repertoires in COVID-19. The protocol was immunoSEQ multiplex PCR, while the TCRdb copy is restricted to in-frame clones and leaves out a portion. This table has some 120,000 clones, around 83% appearing once. Source material: peripheral blood. The receptors here all came from a man older than 75 with active or convalescent COVID-19.

This clone was observed a handful of times. This chain connects TRBV4-1 to TRBJ1-1, with TRBD1 matching 9 bases. Trimming took 3 bases from V and 4 from J; bases not matched to a gene: 6. CDR3 size: 15 residues. CDR1 is MGHRA and CDR2 is YSYEKL in the germline V gene. The CDR3 nucleotides read TGCGCCAGCAGCCATTACAGGGGGCGACCCACTGAAGCTTTCTTT. This translates into CASSHYRGRPTEAFF.

This clone was counted a few times. One end of the junction does not line up with germline, which may come from a read error. The chain employs TRBV9 and TRBJ1-2; TRBD1 aligns across 11 bases. There are 12 residues in the CDR3. CDR1 SGDLS and CDR2 YYNGEE come from the germline V gene. This CDR3 is CASSTGQGAASF. The CDR3 DNA reads TGTGCCAGCAGCACCGGACAGGGGGCCGCCTCTTTC.

The chain has TRBV29-1 and TRBJ2-3; 8 nucleotides agree with TRBD1. The J segment lost 5 bases and the V segment lost 6 bases, leaving 4 bases of the junction unmatched. CDR1 and CDR2 (germline): SQVTM, ANQGSEA. The CDR3 has 12 amino acids. The CDR3 nucleotides are TGCAGCGTGGGGACAGGAGGAGATACGCAGTATTTT. Translation: CSVGTGGDTQYF.

V is TRBV12-3 or TRBV12-4 and J is TRBJ1-2; possible D gene TRBD1, 5 bases. V was trimmed by 6 bases and J by 2 bases, leaving 10 bases between them. This CDR3 has 13 amino acids. In nucleotides, the CDR3 is TGTGCCAGCAGCGGGGCGGGGAACTATGGCTACACCTTC. Protein: CASSGAGNYGYTF.

V gene TRBV7-9 combines with J gene TRBJ2-7; D remains unclear. V was clipped by 5 bases and J by 3 bases, with 11 bases between them. The CDR3 totals 13 residues. The germline gives CDR1 SEHNR, CDR2 FQNEAQ (reference sequence). The DNA of the CDR3 is TGTGCCAGCAGCCTACAGACCGTCTACGAGCAGTACTTC. Protein sequence: CASSLQTVYEQYF.